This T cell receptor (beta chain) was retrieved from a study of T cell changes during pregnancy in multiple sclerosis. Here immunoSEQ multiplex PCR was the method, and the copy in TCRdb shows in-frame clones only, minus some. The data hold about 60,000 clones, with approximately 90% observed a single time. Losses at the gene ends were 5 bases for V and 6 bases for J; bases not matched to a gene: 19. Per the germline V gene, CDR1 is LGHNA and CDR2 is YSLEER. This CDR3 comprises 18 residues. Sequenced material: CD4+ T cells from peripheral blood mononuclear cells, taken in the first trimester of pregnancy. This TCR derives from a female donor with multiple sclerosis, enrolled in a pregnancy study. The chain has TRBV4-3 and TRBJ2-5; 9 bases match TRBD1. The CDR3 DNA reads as TGCGCCAGCAGCTCCCACCACGCCGGGACAGGGAATCAAAAGACCCAGTACTTC. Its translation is CASSSHHAGTGNQKTQYF.